These 18 T cell receptor beta chains originate from one sample sequenced in a study of blood T cells in healthy people across ages. It was with a sample-barcoded 5' primer and a J-beta primer mix that a second PCR of roughly 7 to 12 cycles was run. One entry per CDR3 protein, called by TCRdb with MiXCR from the 5' RACE reads. This sample has roughly 700,000 distinct CDR3 sequences, with about 52% found just once. The sequenced sample was blood. The receptors were gathered from an older woman in good health.

Only a few counts were recorded for this clonotype. The chain recombines TRBV7-2 with TRBJ1-6, with TRBD1 matching over 8 bases. The CDR3 extends over 15 amino acids. Germline V gene lookup returns CDR1 SGHTA and CDR2 FQGNSA. The J segment lost 7 bases and the V segment lost 4 bases, leaving 6 bases of the junction unmatched. This chain's CDR3 is CASSSRTGTNSPLHF. The DNA of the CDR3 is TGTGCCAGCAGCTCTAGGACAGGGACCAATTCACCCCTCCACTTT.

This clonotype was counted many times. The chain employs TRBV20-1 and TRBJ1-4, with 8 nucleotides matching TRBD1. With V trimmed by 2 bases and J by 4 bases, 9 bases remained unmatched. Germline loops: CDR1 DFQATT, CDR2 SNEGSKA (reference sequence). There are 16 residues in the CDR3. DNA for the CDR3: TGCAGTGCTAGAATATACCGGACAGGGAGTAATGAAAAACTGTTTTTT. This sequence encodes CSARIYRTGSNEKLFF.

The chain employs TRBV2 and TRBJ2-1, with D possibly being TRBD2 (5 bases). In germline, CDR1 is SNHLY, CDR2 FYNNEI. Trimming took 6 bases from V and 15 from J, leaving 15 bases between them. The CDR3 is made up of 11 amino acids. The CDR3 DNA is TGTGCCAGCAGAACCGGGATAAGGGCGTTCTTC. Its translation: CASRTGIRAFF.

V gene TRBV29-1 combines with J gene TRBJ1-2, with TRBD1 matching 8 bases. V lost 1 base and J lost 12; bases outside the gene matches: 10. Germline V lookup: CDR1 SQVTM, CDR2 ANQGSEA. The CDR3 covers 13 residues. Here the CDR3 reads CSVEGGPRTGHTF. CDR3 sequence (DNA): TGCAGCGTTGAAGGGGGGCCCAGGACAGGGCACACCTTC.

This clonotype has a handful of counts. V gene TRBV20-1 combines with J gene TRBJ1-2; D is ambiguous. V lost 2 bases and J 2 bases, leaving 9 bases between the germline ends. The CDR3 has 13 residues. Germline V lookup: CDR1 DFQATT, CDR2 SNEGSKA (reference sequence). As DNA, the CDR3 is TGCAGTGCTAGACCCCCCGAGAACTATGGCTACACCTTC. This encodes CSARPPENYGYTF.

This clonotype was picked up a small number of times. This rearrangement joins TRBV2 to TRBJ2-7; 9 bases are a match to TRBD2. The junction had 8 bases not matched to a gene; V was cut back by 6 bases and J by 5 bases. The CDR3 consists of 14 residues. Germline loops: CDR1 SNHLY, CDR2 FYNNEI. CDR3 residues: CASRTGTSSHEQYF. The DNA for the CDR3 is TGTGCCAGCAGGACCGGGACTAGCTCTCACGAGCAGTACTTC.

The chain combines TRBV7-8 with TRBJ2-7; either TRBD1 or TRBD2 may supply D (6 bases each). The closer fit of TRBJ2-5 to the DNA end suggests the J call may be wrong. Per germline, CDR1 SGHVS and CDR2 FQNEAQ. This CDR3 is built from 14 residues. DNA of the CDR3: TGTGCCAGCAGCCACCGGGGGCGCGGCGAGACCCAGTACTTC. Its protein is CASSHRGRGETQYF.

The chain combines TRBV21-1 with TRBJ2-7; TRBD2, the table's D call, lacks a check against the DNA. TRBV21-1 is tagged as a pseudogene. This CDR3 has 15 residues. This chain's CDR3 is CASSKVRTRTYEQYF. The CDR3 coding sequence is TGTGCCAGCAGCAAAGTTCGGACTAGGACCTACGAGCAGTACTTC.

This clonotype showed up just a few times. The rearrangement uses TRBV28 and TRBJ2-4; 8 bases align to TRBD1. V shed 6 bases, J shed 4 bases, and the junction held 8 bases outside the gene matches. The CDR3 is 15 residues long. Germline CDR1 MDHEN, CDR2 SYDVKM. The CDR3 here is CASSPSGTGKNIQYF. In nucleotides, the CDR3 is TGTGCCAGCAGCCCCTCCGGGACAGGAAAAAACATTCAGTACTTC.

Turning to this clonotype: The junction departs from the called germline gene at one end, perhaps through a read error. This chain joins TRBV5-1 and TRBJ2-5; 7 bases fit TRBD2. Germline V gives CDR1 SGHRS, CDR2 YFSETQ. CDR3 length: 13 residues. CDR3 DNA: TGCGCCGGCAGCTTGGGAAGCGGGGCTGAGCAGTACTTC. This sequence encodes CAGSLGSGAEQYF. The whole variable domain, remainder taken from reference TRBV5-1 and TRBJ2-5, is KAGVTQTPRYLIKTRGQQVTLSCSPISGHRSVSWYQQTPGQGLQFLFEYFSETQRNKGNFPGRFSGRQFSNSRSEMNVSTLELGDSALYLCAGSLGSGAEQYFGPGTRLLVL.

In this sample, this clonotype turned up a few times. The V and J genes are TRBV27 and TRBJ1-2; D might be TRBD1 (6 bases). The ends were cut back, 2 bases at V and 7 bases at J, with 14 bases in the middle. Germline CDR1 reads MNHEY; CDR2 reads SMNVEV (reference sequence). The CDR3 runs 14 residues. CDR3 protein: CASSLAGVAGGYTF. Written as DNA, the CDR3 is TGTGCCAGCAGTTTAGCAGGGGTTGCCGGTGGCTACACCTTC.

This clonotype was found a few times. The J gene is TRBJ2-7, the V gene TRBV6-5; TRBD2 agrees at 7 bases. The ends lost 6 bases at V and 3 bases at J; junction bases unmatched: 11. The CDR3 runs 15 residues. Germline V gene data show CDR1 as MNHEY and CDR2 as SVGAGI. The CDR3 sequence: CASSQRMAGVYEQYF. For the CDR3, the DNA is TGTGCCAGCAGCCAGAGGATGGCGGGAGTCTACGAGCAGTACTTC.

The rearrangement joins TRBV6-2 or TRBV6-3 to TRBJ2-5; D possibly corresponds to TRBD2 (5 bases). This CDR3 has 15 residues. Germline CDR1 and CDR2: MNHEY and SVGEGT. V gave up 6 bases and J gave up 11 bases, with 25 bases separating them. CDR3 sequence reads: CASRPSTGMYNEQYF. The CDR3 DNA is TGTGCCAGCAGACCCTCGACGGGGATGTACAATGAGCAGTACTTC.

Ten or more counts support this clonotype. The chain employs TRBV4-2 and TRBJ2-1; TRBD2 matches 8 bases. This CDR3 comprises 13 residues. CDR1 LGHNA and CDR2 YNFKEQ come from the germline V gene. The ends lost 11 bases at V and 4 bases at J; junction bases unmatched: 7. CDR3 loop: CASQPSGYNEQFF. CDR3 bases: TGTGCCTCACAACCTAGCGGGTACAATGAGCAGTTCTTC.

The CDR3 nucleotides are TGCAGCGTTACAGGGCGACAATACAATGAGCAGTTCTTC. Amino acids: CSVTGRQYNEQFF. The gene calls are TRBV29-1 and TRBJ2-1; TRBD1 might be the D (6 bases). The germline gives CDR1 SQVTM, CDR2 ANQGSEA. Trimming shortened V by 5 bases and J by 4 bases, and 12 bases separated the two germline ends. The CDR3 spans 13 residues.

This clonotype was seen a few times. The rearrangement joins TRBV10-3 to TRBJ1-1; possible D gene TRBD1, 5 bases. Germline CDR1 ENHRY, CDR2 SYGVKD. The CDR3 consists of 13 residues. The germline V and J ends were trimmed by 2 bases and 8 bases, with 12 bases remaining between them. CDR3 residues: CAISEPGLGEAFF. CDR3 DNA: TGTGCCATCAGTGAGCCAGGGCTTGGGGAAGCTTTCTTT.

The chain couples TRBV9 to TRBJ2-1, with TRBD1 matching over 8 bases. The V and J ends lost 3 bases and 8 bases, in that order; junction bases with no gene match: 7. The CDR3 loop spans 14 amino acids. CDR1 SGDLS and CDR2 YYNGEE come from the germline V gene. The CDR3: CASSEGQGWDEQFF. The DNA for the CDR3 is TGTGCCAGCAGCGAAGGACAGGGATGGGATGAGCAGTTCTTC.

This sequence joins TRBV7-2 and TRBJ1-2, with a tentative D call TRBD1 (5 bases). This CDR3 is 15 amino acids long. Germline V gene data show CDR1 as SGHTA and CDR2 as FQGNSA. Between the trimmed V and J ends, which lost 1 base and 7 bases, there was a span of 16 bases. The CDR3 loop reads CASSLDRGTRAGYTF. CDR3 DNA: TGTGCCAGCAGCTTAGATCGGGGTACCAGGGCTGGCTACACCTTC.